Each of the 10 T cell receptor beta chains below was sequenced from the same sample in a study of PD-L1 blockade in urothelial cancer. Measured with immunoSEQ multiplex PCR; TCRdb has only the in-frame clones, and not every one. The sample has about 30,000 clones; 87% are singletons. The input for sequencing was PBMCs, taken around atezolizumab (anti-PD-L1) treatment. These receptors originate from a man aged 50-59 years with urothelial cancer.

V and J are TRBV19 and TRBJ1-5; D unresolved. Germline V gene data show CDR1 as LNHDA and CDR2 as SQIVND (reference sequence). The CDR3 consists of 13 residues. Trimming took 5 bases from V and 4 from J, leaving 9 bases between them. CDR3 in DNA: TGTGCCAGTAGTCCAAGGGAGAATCAGCCCCAGCATTTT. It yields the protein CASSPRENQPQHF.

V usage is TRBV30 and J usage is TRBJ2-4; no clear D. With 2 bases removed from V and 9 bases from J, the gap between germline ends came to 14 bases. CDR3 size: 13 residues. CDR1 GTSNPN and CDR2 SVGIG come from the germline V gene (reference sequence). Here the CDR3 reads CAWSRGGVAIQYF. Written as DNA, the CDR3 is TGTGCCTGGAGTAGAGGCGGAGTGGCCATTCAGTACTTC.

Only one count was recorded for this clone. The chain carries TRBV6-5 and TRBJ1-5, with 8 bases identical to TRBD1. The CDR3 length is 15 residues. Trimming removed 7 bases from V and 0 bases from J; junction bases left unmatched: 5. From germline, CDR1 is MNHEY and CDR2 SVGAGI. CDR3 DNA sequence: TGTGCCAGCACAAAAGACAGGGGTAGCAATCAGCCCCAGCATTTT. Encoded protein: CASTKDRGSNQPQHF.

The chain is built from TRBV5-4 and TRBJ1-2, with 7 bases fitting TRBD1. Germline-derived CDR1 and CDR2 are SGHNT and YYREEE (reference sequence). The V segment lost 6 bases and the J segment 4 bases; nucleotides outside the gene matches: 9. This CDR3 contains 14 residues. CDR3 in DNA: TGTGCCAGCACCACCGACAGGGAGCTCTATGGCTACACCTTC. Its protein product is CASTTDRELYGYTF.

The chain carries TRBV12-5 and TRBJ1-1; the match to TRBD1 covers 8 bases. This CDR3 spans 17 amino acids. Trimming took 5 bases from V and 0 from J; bases not matched to a gene: 11. The germline CDR1 and CDR2 sequences are LGHNT and FRNRAP. The CDR3 region has the DNA TGTGCTAGTGGTCCCTCCCGACAGGGGATCATGAACACTGAAGCTTTCTTT. It codes for CASGPSRQGIMNTEAFF.

The chain carries TRBV27 and TRBJ2-2; perhaps TRBD1 as D (5 bases). V lost 5 bases and J lost 0, with 13 bases in between. This CDR3 region has 16 residues. Germline lookup yields CDR1 MNHEY and CDR2 SMNVEV (reference sequence). CDR3 loop: CASSQGSVTNTGELFF. As DNA, the CDR3 is TGTGCCAGCAGTCAGGGATCCGTAACGAACACCGGGGAGCTGTTTTTT.

The V and J genes are TRBV19 and TRBJ1-5, with D possibly TRBD1 on 5 matching bases. The germline gives CDR1 LNHDA, CDR2 SQIVND (reference sequence). The CDR3 consists of 15 residues. V was trimmed by 1 base and J by 0 bases, leaving 7 bases between them. CDR3 residues: CASSIGRASNQPQHF. The CDR3 nucleotides are TGTGCCAGTAGTATAGGCAGGGCTAGCAATCAGCCCCAGCATTTT.

The DNA of the CDR3 is TGTGCCAGCAGAGCCACAGGGGGCGCCGCGGGGAACACTGAAGCTTTCTTT. Translating gives CASRATGGAAGNTEAFF. The rearrangement joins TRBV9 to TRBJ1-1; 9 nucleotides align to TRBD1. V gave up 5 bases and J gave up 1 base; unmatched junction bases: 12. This CDR3 has 17 amino acids. The germline CDR1 and CDR2 sequences are SGDLS and YYNGEE.

CDR3: CASSLVWSGRSSTGELFF. As DNA, the CDR3 is TGTGCCAGCAGTTTAGTCTGGAGCGGGAGATCGAGCACCGGGGAGCTGTTTTTT. This chain joins TRBV28 and TRBJ2-2; 8 bases match TRBD2. Germline V gene sequence: CDR1 MDHEN, CDR2 SYDVKM. CDR3 length: 18 amino acids. V lost 2 bases and J lost 4; bases outside the gene matches: 12.

This clone is termed medium-sized. The same CDR3 is also encoded by other DNA sequences in this sample. This chain uses TRBV29-1 with TRBJ2-5, with TRBD1 matching over 8 bases. The germline CDR1 and CDR2 sequences are SQVTM and ANQGSEA. Trimming removed 4 bases from V and 5 bases from J; junction bases left unmatched: 3. The CDR3 has 12 amino acids. The CDR3 sequence is CSVGTGWETQYF. The CDR3 region has the DNA TGCAGCGTTGGGACAGGGTGGGAGACCCAGTACTTC.